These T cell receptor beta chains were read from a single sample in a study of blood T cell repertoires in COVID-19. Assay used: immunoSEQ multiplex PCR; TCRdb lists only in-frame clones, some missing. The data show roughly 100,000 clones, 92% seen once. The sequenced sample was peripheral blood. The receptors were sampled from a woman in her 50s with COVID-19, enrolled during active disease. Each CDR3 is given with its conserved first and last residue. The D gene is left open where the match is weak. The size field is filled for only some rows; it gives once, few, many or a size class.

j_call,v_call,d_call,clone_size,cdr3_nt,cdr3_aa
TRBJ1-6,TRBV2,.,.,TGTGCCCGGGCGGGGCACTATAATTCACCCCTCCACTTT,CARAGHYNSPLHF
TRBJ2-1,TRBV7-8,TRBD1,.,TGTGCCAGCAGCCTGGGACAGGGGGTATCCTCCTACAATGAGCAGTTCTTC,CASSLGQGVSSYNEQFF
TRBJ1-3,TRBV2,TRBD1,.,TGTGCCAGAGGACAGGCCTCTGGAAACACCATATATTTT,CARGQASGNTIYF
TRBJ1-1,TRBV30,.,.,TGTGCCTGGAGTGTAACATACAACACTGAAGCTTTCTTT,CAWSVTYNTEAFF
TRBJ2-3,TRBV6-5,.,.,TGTGCCAGCATGCGACAGATCACAGATACGCAGTATTTT,CASMRQITDTQYF
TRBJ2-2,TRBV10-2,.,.,TGCGCCAGCAGTGAGTCGGGTGGAGAGAACACCGGGGAGCTGTTTTTT,CASSESGGENTGELFF
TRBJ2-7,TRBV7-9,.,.,TGTGCCAGCAGCTTAGAGCCCCTGGGGCTGAACTACGAGCAGTACTTC,CASSLEPLGLNYEQYF
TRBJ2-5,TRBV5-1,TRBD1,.,TGCGCCAGCAGCTTGGCCCCCGGGACAGATCAAGAGACCCAGTACTTC,CASSLAPGTDQETQYF
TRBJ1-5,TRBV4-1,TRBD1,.,TGCGCCAGCAGTCCCGGGACAGGGGTTCAGCCCCAGCATTTT,CASSPGTGVQPQHF
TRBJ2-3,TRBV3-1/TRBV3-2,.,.,TGTGCCAGCAGCTTTGAAACAGGTTCAAGTCTATCTAGCACAGATACGCAGTATTTT,CASSFETGSSLSSTDTQYF
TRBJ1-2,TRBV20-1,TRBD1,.,TGCAGTGCTACTCGGACAGGGAGCTACACCTTC,CSATRTGSYTF
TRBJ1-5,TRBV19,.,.,TGTGCCAGTAGTATGTCCGGGAAAGGCAATCAGCCCCAGCATTTT,CASSMSGKGNQPQHF
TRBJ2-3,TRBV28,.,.,TGTGCCAGCAGTTTATGGGAACAGGTCCTCTCCCTGCCTAGCACAGATACGCAGTATTTT,CASSLWEQVLSLPSTDTQYF
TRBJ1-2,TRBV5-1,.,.,TGCGCCAGCAGCTTGGCAGGGGCAGGTGGCTACACCTTC,CASSLAGAGGYTF
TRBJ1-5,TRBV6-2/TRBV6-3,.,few,TGTGCCAGCAGTTACTCGCAGGGAAGGGGCAATCAGCCCCAGCATTTT,CASSYSQGRGNQPQHF
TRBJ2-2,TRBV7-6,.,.,TGTGCCAGCAGCACCCGGGGGGCCGAGGGCACCGGGGAGCTGTTTTTT,CASSTRGAEGTGELFF
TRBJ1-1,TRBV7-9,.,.,TGTGCCAGCAGCTTAGCGGGCGGGGATGAGACTGAAGCTTTCTTT,CASSLAGGDETEAFF
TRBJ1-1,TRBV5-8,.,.,TGTGCCAGCAGCTTAGAGGTGGGGGGTATCTCTGAAGCTTTCTTT,CASSLEVGGISEAFF
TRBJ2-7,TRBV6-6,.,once,TGTGCCAGCAGTTACTCCGACACCTCCTACGAGCAGTACTTC,CASSYSDTSYEQYF
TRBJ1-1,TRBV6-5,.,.,TGTGCCAGCGTGGGGGGTCCTGAAGCTTTCTTT,CASVGGPEAFF
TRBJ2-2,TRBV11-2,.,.,TGTGCCACACGATCTAGGACTGCCCACACCGGGGAGCTGTTTTTT,CATRSRTAHTGELFF
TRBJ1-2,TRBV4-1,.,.,TGCGCCAGCAGCCAAGATGGGGGGTACTATGGCTACACCTTC,CASSQDGGYYGYTF
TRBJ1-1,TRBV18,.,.,TGTGCCAGCTTGGACAGAATGAACACTGAAGCTTTCTTT,CASLDRMNTEAFF
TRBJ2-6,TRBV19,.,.,TGTGCCAGTACTGACAGGAACTCTGGGGCCAACGTCCTGACTTTC,CASTDRNSGANVLTF
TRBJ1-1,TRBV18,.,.,TGTGCCAGCTCACCACTCCAGGGAGGGAAAAACACTGAAGCTTTCTTT,CASSPLQGGKNTEAFF
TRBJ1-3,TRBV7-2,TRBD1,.,TGTGCCAGCAGCGAGCTCAGGGGGGTCCTTGGAAACACCATATATTTT,CASSELRGVLGNTIYF
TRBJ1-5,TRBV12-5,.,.,TGTGCTAGTGCACAGGGCCACAATCAGCCCCAGCATTTT,CASAQGHNQPQHF
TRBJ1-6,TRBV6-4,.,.,TGTGCCAGCAGCCAGGGATTTTCAAGAAATTCACCCCTCCACTTT,CASSQGFSRNSPLHF
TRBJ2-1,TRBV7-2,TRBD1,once,TGTGCCAGCAGCCCAGACACTGGGACAGGGAACAATGAGCAGTTCTTC,CASSPDTGTGNNEQFF
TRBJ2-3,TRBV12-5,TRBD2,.,TGTGCTAGTGGTTTAGGGACTAGCGGGGGGGCAGATACGCAGTATTTT,CASGLGTSGGADTQYF
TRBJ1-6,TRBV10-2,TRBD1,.,TGCGCCAGCAGGGAACAGGGGATCTATAATTCACCCCTCCACTTT,CASREQGIYNSPLHF
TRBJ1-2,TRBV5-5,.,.,TGTGCCAGCAGCCAACAGGGCTACTATGGCTACACCTTC,CASSQQGYYGYTF
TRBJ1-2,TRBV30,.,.,TGTGCCTGGAGTTTGCGGGCCTCTAACTATGGCTACACCTTC,CAWSLRASNYGYTF
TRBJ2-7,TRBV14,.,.,TGTGCCAGCAGCCAAGAGACAGGGACTTTCTCCTACGAGCAGTACTTC,CASSQETGTFSYEQYF
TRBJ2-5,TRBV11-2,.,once,TGTGCCAGCAGCTTGAACGACAGGCGAGAGACCCAGTACTTC,CASSLNDRRETQYF
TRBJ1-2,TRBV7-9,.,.,TGTGCCAGCAGCCCAGCGGGGACAACTTATGGCTACACCTTC,CASSPAGTTYGYTF
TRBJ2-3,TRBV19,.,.,TGTGCCAGTAGTATGGGCGGGGCGTTCACAGATACGCAGTATTTT,CASSMGGAFTDTQYF
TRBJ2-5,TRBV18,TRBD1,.,TGTGCCAGCTCACCGGGACAGGGAGTAAAGACCCAGTACTTC,CASSPGQGVKTQYF
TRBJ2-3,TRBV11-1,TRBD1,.,TGTGCCAGCAGCCCCTATCTGGACAGGGGGACAGATACGCAGTATTTT,CASSPYLDRGTDTQYF
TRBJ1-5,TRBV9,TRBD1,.,TGTGCCAGCAGCGTAGCGGGACAGGGGAATCAGCCCCAGCATTTT,CASSVAGQGNQPQHF
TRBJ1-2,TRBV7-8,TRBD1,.,TGTGCCAGCAGCTTACAGGGGGCAGGGGGCTACACCTTC,CASSLQGAGGYTF
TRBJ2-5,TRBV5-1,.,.,TGCGCCAGCAGCCTGGCAGGGGTTGAGACCCAGTACTTC,CASSLAGVETQYF
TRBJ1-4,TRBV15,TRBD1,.,TGTGCCACCAGCAGAATGACAGGGGGTTTCGAAAAACTGTTTTTT,CATSRMTGGFEKLFF
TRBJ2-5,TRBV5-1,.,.,TGCGCCAGCAGAAGGAATCTGAGGGTAGAGACCCAGTACTTC,CASRRNLRVETQYF
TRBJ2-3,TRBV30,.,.,TGTGCCTGGAGTATAGGAGGATACACAGATACGCAGTATTTT,CAWSIGGYTDTQYF
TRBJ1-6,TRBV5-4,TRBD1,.,TGTGCCAGCAGCTCCCCGGGACAGATCAATTCACCCCTCCACTTT,CASSSPGQINSPLHF
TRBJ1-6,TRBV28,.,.,TGTGCCAGCAGTTGGGGAGGGCCCCTCCACTTT,CASSWGGPLHF
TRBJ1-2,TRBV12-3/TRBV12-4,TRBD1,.,TGTGCCAGCAGGGAAGGGACAGGCTGGGGCTACACCTTC,CASREGTGWGYTF
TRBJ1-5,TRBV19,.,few,TGTGCCAGTAGTATTCAGGGTCTGGGGCAGCCCCAGCATTTT,CASSIQGLGQPQHF
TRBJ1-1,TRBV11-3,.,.,TGTGCCAGCAGCTTAGAAGGGGGCACTGAAGCTTTCTTT,CASSLEGGTEAFF
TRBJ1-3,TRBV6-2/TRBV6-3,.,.,TGTGCCAGCAGCGACGCGGGCCGAGACTCTGGAAACACCATATATTTT,CASSDAGRDSGNTIYF
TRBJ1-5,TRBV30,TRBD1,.,TGTGCCTGGAGTCCCGGACAGGGCCGTTCCAATCAGCCCCAGCATTTT,CAWSPGQGRSNQPQHF
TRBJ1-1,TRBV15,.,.,TGTGCCACCAGCAGAGGGGGCCGCCTGAACACTGAAGCTTTCTTT,CATSRGGRLNTEAFF